This TCR beta chain was recovered during a study of T cells after yellow fever vaccination (dated by TCRdb to the late 2010s). Looking at the study overall: The SMART-Seq v4 Ultra Low Input RNA kit was used to prepare libraries from fractions with low cell numbers. Two healthy male donors, one aged 18 to 30 and one aged 30 to 40 years, were included in the cohort. Blood samples were taken at several timepoints before and after primary and secondary immunization, and bulk PBMC replicates and cell subsets were isolated. To follow T-cell clones before and after primary and booster YFV17D yellow fever vaccination, bulk TCR alpha and beta repertoires were sequenced over time. What the work shows at the level of the full study, not this receptor alone: Only a couple of donors were included in the study, so the extent to which the findings can be generalized is limited. Most clones expanded after primary vaccination (almost 97% of CD4 and roughly 91% of CD8) were re-detected after the booster, suggesting that broad memory maintenance occurred. Because abundant contaminating clonotypes from the bulk population could be contained in FACS-sorted repertoires, computational filtering was required. A small share of clonotypes occurred in both CD4 and CD8 compartments, likely arising from convergent recombination. Compared with the primary T-cell response, the secondary T-cell response was faster but weaker, reaching its peak on day 5 rather than on day 15.

This clonotype was recorded at least ten times. The antigen this receptor binds is unknown. No base-level quality is on record; no much larger clone is a single base apart. The instrument given in TCRdb is Illumina NovaSeq 6000. Synthesis of TCR cDNA relied on 5'RACE template switching, a step that introduced a universal primer site along with unique molecular identifiers. Priming of cDNA synthesis was performed from both the TCR alpha and TCR beta constant segments. Library amplification used two PCR steps, and the second PCR step added sample barcodes and sequencing adapters. Sequencing of libraries was done on Illumina HiSeq 2500 (2x100 bp) or NovaSeq (2x150 bp). From the authors' description of their analysis: Reads were demultiplexed and collapsed into UMI consensus sequences with MIGEC, and V(D)J alignment was performed with MiXCR. Vaccine-responding clonotypes were defined with edgeR using replicate PBMC samples, requiring FDR below 0.01 and a log2 fold change above 5 up to day 15. Each bulk clonotype was labeled CD4 or CD8 based on which sequenced repertoire, CD4 or CD8, contained the clonotype at higher abundance. The public reads were reprocessed in TCRdb via fastp at Q25 and MiXCR, keeping in-frame beta chains. Each CDR3 protein appears once, grouped with its most common genes and DNA. These V and J calls are TCRdb output, not the study's own analysis. Counted in this sample were roughly 320,000 distinct CDR3 sequences; around a tenth of them appeared once. About 3.5% of the sample belongs to the ten largest clones.

For CDR1 and CDR2, the germline V gene lists SGHTA and FQGTGA. The CDR3 runs 14 amino acids, cysteine and phenylalanine included. The DNA shown is the 42-base CDR3, in frame from base 1. Trimming costs V 2 bases and J 4 bases, and their ends lie 10 bases apart. The intended sense of this specimen's treatment or condition label: live attenuated yellow fever vaccine strain. A standard Ficoll-Paque protocol was used to isolate PBMCs from peripheral blood. Dynabeads CD4 and CD8 positive selection kits were used to isolate CD4 and CD8 T-cell fractions. TriZol was used to extract RNA from bulk PBMCs, CD4 and CD8 fractions, and dextramer-positive and dextramer-negative fractions.

This clonotype originated in a man aged 18 to 30 who received the YFV17D yellow fever vaccine. The sequencing used CD4+ T cells sorted from PBMCs, collected 45 days after the yellow fever booster vaccination. The rearranged chain carries TRBV7-3 and TRBJ2-3; the D gene is perhaps TRBD1 or TRBD2, as each covers 5 bases. The base sequence is TGTGCCAGCAGCTTAGGGGGAGCGGCAGATACGCAGTATTTT. This yields the protein CASSLGGAADTQYF.